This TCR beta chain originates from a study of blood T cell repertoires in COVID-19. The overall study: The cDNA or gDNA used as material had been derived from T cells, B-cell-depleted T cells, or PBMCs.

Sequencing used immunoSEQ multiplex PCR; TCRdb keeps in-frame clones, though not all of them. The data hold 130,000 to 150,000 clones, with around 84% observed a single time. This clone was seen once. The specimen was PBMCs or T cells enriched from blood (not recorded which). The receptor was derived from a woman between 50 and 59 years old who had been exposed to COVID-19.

The CDR3 loop is CASSIRGDSYNEQFF. The CDR3 coding sequence is TGTGCCAGTAGTATACGAGGTGACTCCTACAATGAGCAGTTCTTC. This chain joins TRBV19 and TRBJ2-1; no definite D call. Trimming cost V 2 bases and J 0 bases, with 8 bases left between them. Germline V gene lookup returns CDR1 LNHDA and CDR2 SQIVND (reference sequence). This CDR3 comprises 15 residues.